These T cell receptor beta chains were read from a single sample in a study of blood T cells in healthy people across ages. Via MiXCR, TCRdb re-called the 5' RACE reads, giving one row per CDR3 protein. The data hold under 2 million distinct CDR3 sequences, with about 35% observed a single time. The sample was blood. These receptors originate from a woman aged 30 to 39 in good health. The CDR3 runs from the conserved cysteine through the conserved F or W. The D gene is left open where the match is weak. The size field is filled for only some rows; it gives once, few, many or a size class.

j_call: TRBJ2-1; cdr3_length: 16; clone_size: many; v_call: TRBV7-8; d_call: TRBD2; cdr3_nt: TGTGCCAGCAGCTTAGAATCAGCGGGAGCCTACAATGAGCAGTTCTTC; cdr3_aa: CASSLESAGAYNEQFF
j_call: TRBJ2-7; cdr3_length: 14; clone_size: -; v_call: TRBV28; d_call: -; cdr3_nt: TGTGCCAGCAGTGGTCCGGGCCGAGACTACGAGCAGTACTTC; cdr3_aa: CASSGPGRDYEQYF
j_call: TRBJ2-7; cdr3_length: 16; clone_size: -; v_call: TRBV7-6; d_call: -; cdr3_nt: TGTGCCAGCAGCTCGCCTGGGGTAGGGGAGGCCTACGAGCAGTACTTC; cdr3_aa: CASSSPGVGEAYEQYF
j_call: TRBJ2-7; cdr3_length: 14; clone_size: -; v_call: TRBV18; d_call: TRBD2; cdr3_nt: TGTGCCAGCTCACGTAGCGGGGATGGGGGCGAGCAGTACTTC; cdr3_aa: CASSRSGDGGEQYF
j_call: TRBJ2-7; cdr3_length: 12; clone_size: -; v_call: TRBV20-1; d_call: -; cdr3_nt: TGCAGGGCTAGTACGAGCTCCAACGAGCAGTACTTC; cdr3_aa: CRASTSSNEQYF
j_call: TRBJ2-5; cdr3_length: 14; clone_size: -; v_call: TRBV4-1; d_call: -; cdr3_nt: TGCGCCAGCAGCTATGGACGGAACCAAGAGACCCAGTACTTC; cdr3_aa: CASSYGRNQETQYF
j_call: TRBJ2-3; cdr3_length: 15; clone_size: -; v_call: TRBV18; d_call: -; cdr3_nt: TGTGCCAGCTCACCGGAGGGACAGCACACAGATACGCAGTATTTT; cdr3_aa: CASSPEGQHTDTQYF
j_call: TRBJ2-1; cdr3_length: 14; clone_size: once; v_call: TRBV9; d_call: -; cdr3_nt: TGTGCCAGCAGCGCTTCCGGCGGGGAGAATGAGCAGTTCTTC; cdr3_aa: CASSASGGENEQFF
j_call: TRBJ2-5; cdr3_length: 14; clone_size: few; v_call: TRBV5-1; d_call: -; cdr3_nt: TGCGCCAGCAGCGACAATGGGGGTGTGGAGACCCAGTACTTC; cdr3_aa: CASSDNGGVETQYF
j_call: TRBJ2-1; cdr3_length: 15; clone_size: many; v_call: TRBV6-6; d_call: -; cdr3_nt: TGTGCCAGCAGTTACGAAGCGAGCTCCTACAATGAGCAGTTCTTC; cdr3_aa: CASSYEASSYNEQFF
j_call: TRBJ2-1; cdr3_length: 15; clone_size: -; v_call: TRBV5-1; d_call: TRBD2; cdr3_nt: TGCGCCAGCAGCGAGGCGGGGGAACCCTACAATGAGCAGTTCTTC; cdr3_aa: CASSEAGEPYNEQFF
j_call: TRBJ1-5; cdr3_length: 15; clone_size: few; v_call: TRBV24-1; d_call: -; cdr3_nt: TGTGCCACCAGTGGGGCAGGAGGACACAATCAGCCCCAGCATTTT; cdr3_aa: CATSGAGGHNQPQHF
j_call: TRBJ2-3; cdr3_length: 12; clone_size: -; v_call: TRBV7-8; d_call: -; cdr3_nt: TGTGCCAGCAGCTTAGCGGAAAATACGCAGTATTTT; cdr3_aa: CASSLAENTQYF
j_call: TRBJ1-5; cdr3_length: 17; clone_size: few; v_call: TRBV4-1; d_call: -; cdr3_nt: TGCGCCAGCAGCCAAGCGATGTCAGGAGATAGCAATCAGCCCCAGCATTTT; cdr3_aa: CASSQAMSGDSNQPQHF
j_call: TRBJ2-7; cdr3_length: 14; clone_size: once; v_call: TRBV20-1; d_call: TRBD2; cdr3_nt: TGCAGTGCTAGAGTCGCGGGGGAGACCTACGAGCAGTACTTC; cdr3_aa: CSARVAGETYEQYF
j_call: TRBJ2-1; cdr3_length: 16; clone_size: few; v_call: TRBV7-8; d_call: TRBD1; cdr3_nt: TGTGCCAGCAGCTCCAGGGGGCATGGAATGGGGAATGAGCAGTTCTTC; cdr3_aa: CASSSRGHGMGNEQFF
j_call: TRBJ2-5; cdr3_length: 15; clone_size: few; v_call: TRBV2; d_call: -; cdr3_nt: TGTGCCAGCAGTTTCAGGGGTGGAAACCAAGAGACCCAGTACTTC; cdr3_aa: CASSFRGGNQETQYF
j_call: TRBJ2-5; cdr3_length: 15; clone_size: -; v_call: TRBV20-1; d_call: TRBD2; cdr3_nt: TGCAGTGCTAGAGTAGGGACTAGCGGGAAAGAGACCCAGTACTTC; cdr3_aa: CSARVGTSGKETQYF
j_call: TRBJ1-5; cdr3_length: 13; clone_size: many; v_call: TRBV9; d_call: -; cdr3_nt: TGTGCCAGCAGCATACGGTGGGATCAGCCCCAGCATTTT; cdr3_aa: CASSIRWDQPQHF
j_call: TRBJ2-7; cdr3_length: 15; clone_size: few; v_call: TRBV20-1; d_call: -; cdr3_nt: TGCAGTGCGGGCCCAGCATCGGGGGCCACCTACGAGCAGTACTTC; cdr3_aa: CSAGPASGATYEQYF
j_call: TRBJ2-3; cdr3_length: 16; clone_size: many; v_call: TRBV3-1; d_call: TRBD1; cdr3_nt: TGTGCCAGCAGCTTCGGACAGGCGGTGGGAACAGATACGCAGTATTTT; cdr3_aa: CASSFGQAVGTDTQYF
j_call: TRBJ1-2; cdr3_length: 14; clone_size: -; v_call: TRBV6-6; d_call: TRBD1; cdr3_nt: TGTGCCAGCAGAGGACAGGGGTTGAACTATGGCTACACCTTC; cdr3_aa: CASRGQGLNYGYTF
j_call: TRBJ2-7; cdr3_length: 15; clone_size: -; v_call: TRBV6-2/TRBV6-3; d_call: TRBD2; cdr3_nt: TGTGCCGGCAGTTCAGCGGGGGGCGGGAACTACGAGCAGTACTTC; cdr3_aa: CAGSSAGGGNYEQYF
j_call: TRBJ1-1; cdr3_length: 14; clone_size: -; v_call: TRBV27; d_call: -; cdr3_nt: TGTGCCAGCAGACCCCCCGGGACACTCCATGAAGCTTTCTTT; cdr3_aa: CASRPPGTLHEAFF
j_call: TRBJ1-6; cdr3_length: 13; clone_size: -; v_call: TRBV20-1; d_call: -; cdr3_nt: TGCAGTGCTAGTGGCGCGGGCGATTCACCCCTCCACTTT; cdr3_aa: CSASGAGDSPLHF
j_call: TRBJ2-1; cdr3_length: 14; clone_size: few; v_call: TRBV20-1; d_call: -; cdr3_nt: TGCAGTGCACCGCAGGGGAAGTCCTACAATGAGCAGTTCTTC; cdr3_aa: CSAPQGKSYNEQFF
j_call: TRBJ2-5; cdr3_length: 15; clone_size: few; v_call: TRBV27; d_call: -; cdr3_nt: TGTGCCAGCAAGGACGGCTGGGGCAGACAAGAGACCCAGTACTTC; cdr3_aa: CASKDGWGRQETQYF
j_call: TRBJ2-5; cdr3_length: 16; clone_size: -; v_call: TRBV5-1; d_call: TRBD2; cdr3_nt: TGCGCCAGCAGCTCCGGAGCGGGAGTGATAAGAGAGACCCAGTACTTC; cdr3_aa: CASSSGAGVIRETQYF
j_call: TRBJ1-2; cdr3_length: 15; clone_size: -; v_call: TRBV29-1; d_call: -; cdr3_nt: TGCAGCGTTGAAGAAGGCCAGGGGATTCCCTATGGCTACACCTTC; cdr3_aa: CSVEEGQGIPYGYTF
j_call: TRBJ2-1; cdr3_length: 16; clone_size: -; v_call: TRBV20-1; d_call: TRBD1; cdr3_nt: TGCAGTGCTAACATTATCAGGGGGAGCTCCTACAATGAGCAGTTCTTC; cdr3_aa: CSANIIRGSSYNEQFF
j_call: TRBJ1-2; cdr3_length: 13; clone_size: -; v_call: TRBV29-1; d_call: -; cdr3_nt: TGCAGCGTTGAAGACGGGGCAGGGAATGGCTACACCTTC; cdr3_aa: CSVEDGAGNGYTF
j_call: TRBJ1-5; cdr3_length: 13; clone_size: few; v_call: TRBV6-2/TRBV6-3; d_call: -; cdr3_nt: TGTGCCAGCCTTCGGGACCTGAATCAGCCCCAGCATTTT; cdr3_aa: CASLRDLNQPQHF
j_call: TRBJ2-5; cdr3_length: 13; clone_size: few; v_call: TRBV20-1; d_call: -; cdr3_nt: TGCAGTCCCACAAGGACTACCCAAGAGACCCAGTACTTC; cdr3_aa: CSPTRTTQETQYF
j_call: TRBJ2-1; cdr3_length: 14; clone_size: -; v_call: TRBV12-5; d_call: -; cdr3_nt: TGTGCTAGTGGTCTCTCCCACCTAGTGAATGAGCAGTTCTTC; cdr3_aa: CASGLSHLVNEQFF
j_call: TRBJ2-7; cdr3_length: 13; clone_size: -; v_call: TRBV5-1; d_call: -; cdr3_nt: TGCGCCAGCAGCGGCCTGGATGACTACGAGCAGTACTTC; cdr3_aa: CASSGLDDYEQYF
j_call: TRBJ2-5; cdr3_length: 17; clone_size: -; v_call: TRBV12-5; d_call: -; cdr3_nt: TGTGCTAGAAACCAGCCCCCGCTTAGGATGCACAGGGAGACCCAGTACTTC; cdr3_aa: CARNQPPLRMHRETQYF
j_call: TRBJ2-1; cdr3_length: 18; clone_size: -; v_call: TRBV10-3; d_call: TRBD2; cdr3_nt: TGTGCCATCAACCCCATAGCGGGGGGGCCAAGTGGCTACAATGAGCAGTTCTTC; cdr3_aa: CAINPIAGGPSGYNEQFF
j_call: TRBJ1-2; cdr3_length: 13; clone_size: -; v_call: TRBV20-1; d_call: TRBD1; cdr3_nt: TGCAGTGCTAGGGTGGGACAGACCATGGGCTACACCTTC; cdr3_aa: CSARVGQTMGYTF
j_call: TRBJ2-3; cdr3_length: 15; clone_size: -; v_call: TRBV20-1; d_call: -; cdr3_nt: TGCAGTGCTAGAGATCGGCTAGAAGTGACAGATACGCAGTATTTT; cdr3_aa: CSARDRLEVTDTQYF
j_call: TRBJ2-5; cdr3_length: 14; clone_size: few; v_call: TRBV7-9; d_call: -; cdr3_nt: TGTGCCAGCAGCGAGCGGACGGTACAAGAGACCCAGTACTTC; cdr3_aa: CASSERTVQETQYF
j_call: TRBJ2-1; cdr3_length: 15; clone_size: few; v_call: TRBV5-1; d_call: -; cdr3_nt: TGCGCCAGCAGCTTTAACCAGGGGACCTACAATGAGCAGTTCTTC; cdr3_aa: CASSFNQGTYNEQFF
j_call: TRBJ1-2; cdr3_length: 15; clone_size: once; v_call: TRBV21-1; d_call: -; cdr3_nt: TGTGCCAGCAGCAAAACCCTACCGCTTAGGCCTGGCTACACCTTC; cdr3_aa: CASSKTLPLRPGYTF
j_call: TRBJ2-5; cdr3_length: 16; clone_size: few; v_call: TRBV30; d_call: TRBD2; cdr3_nt: TGTGCCTGGAGAAACGGACTAGCGGGGGGTCGAGAGACCCAGTACTTC; cdr3_aa: CAWRNGLAGGRETQYF
j_call: TRBJ2-5; cdr3_length: 16; clone_size: -; v_call: TRBV13; d_call: TRBD2; cdr3_nt: TGTGCCAGCAGCCGCCGCGGAGAGCGGGGGGAAGAGACCCAGTACTTC; cdr3_aa: CASSRRGERGEETQYF
j_call: TRBJ1-1; cdr3_length: 11; clone_size: few; v_call: TRBV20-1; d_call: -; cdr3_nt: TGCAGTGCTAGAGATGGTCAGGTGGCTTTCTTT; cdr3_aa: CSARDGQVAFF
j_call: TRBJ2-7; cdr3_length: 13; clone_size: -; v_call: TRBV9; d_call: -; cdr3_nt: TGTGCCAGCAGCGCAGGGGATCGGAACGAGCGGTACTTC; cdr3_aa: CASSAGDRNERYF
j_call: TRBJ1-1; cdr3_length: 12; clone_size: -; v_call: TRBV4-1; d_call: -; cdr3_nt: TGCGCCAGCAGCCAACCGTGCGCTGAAGCTTTCTTT; cdr3_aa: CASSQPCAEAFF
j_call: TRBJ2-1; cdr3_length: 14; clone_size: -; v_call: TRBV19; d_call: -; cdr3_nt: TGTGCCAGTAATCCCGAGTCGTGGAGGCATGAGCAGTTCTTC; cdr3_aa: CASNPESWRHEQFF
j_call: TRBJ2-3; cdr3_length: 15; clone_size: few; v_call: TRBV10-3; d_call: TRBD2; cdr3_nt: TGTGCCATCAGTGAGACTAGCGGGCCCCCAGATACGCAGTATTTT; cdr3_aa: CAISETSGPPDTQYF
j_call: TRBJ2-5; cdr3_length: 12; clone_size: few; v_call: TRBV6-2/TRBV6-3; d_call: TRBD1; cdr3_nt: TGTGCCAGCACGGGACAGTTATTCCAGCAGTACTTC; cdr3_aa: CASTGQLFQQYF
j_call: TRBJ1-5; cdr3_length: 17; clone_size: once; v_call: TRBV7-6; d_call: -; cdr3_nt: TGTGCCAGCAGCTTAGATGCGGGCAGGGCCGACCATCAGCCCCAGCATTTT; cdr3_aa: CASSLDAGRADHQPQHF
j_call: TRBJ2-1; cdr3_length: 15; clone_size: -; v_call: TRBV9; d_call: -; cdr3_nt: TGTGCCAGCAGCGTAAATACCAGGGGAAGCCATGAGCAGTTCTTC; cdr3_aa: CASSVNTRGSHEQFF